This T cell receptor beta chain was retrieved from a study of T cell changes during pregnancy in multiple sclerosis. TCRdb keeps only in-frame clones here, not all; method: immunoSEQ multiplex PCR. There are approximately 60,000 clones in the sample; roughly 90% occur only once, and 2.5% to 3.5% lies in the top ten. V lost 5 bases and J lost 5; bases outside the gene matches: 11. This CDR3 has 15 residues. The germline V gene encodes CDR1 LNHDA and CDR2 SQIVND (reference sequence). This chain joins TRBV19 and TRBJ1-1, with 7 bases lining up with TRBD1. The material sequenced was peripheral blood, taken in the second trimester of pregnancy. The receptor's source is a female donor in good health, enrolled as a control in a pregnancy study. Here the CDR3 reads CASSPGTAGGTEAFF. The CDR3 region has the DNA TGTGCCAGTAGTCCCGGGACAGCTGGGGGAACTGAAGCTTTCTTT.